The T cell receptor (beta chain) under discussion was sequenced for a study of OX40 agonist ivuxolimab in advanced cancers. V was pared by 7 bases and J by 5 bases, with 15 bases between. Germline loops: CDR1 MNHEY, CDR2 SMNVEV (reference sequence). CDR3 length: 14 amino acids. The repertoire was sequenced with immunoSEQ multiplex PCR; TCRdb's copy has only in-frame clones and lacks some. The table lists 100,000 to 150,000 clones, around 90% of them singletons. The TCR sequence derives from an adult with an advanced solid tumor such as melanoma, head and neck, liver or kidney cancer. The chain carries TRBV27 and TRBJ2-4; D is uncertain. Sequences were derived from CD4+ or CD8+ T cells sorted from blood, sampled in a trial of the OX40 agonist ivuxolimab. CDR3 residues: CASTMWGGENIQYF. The CDR3 DNA sequence: TGTGCCAGCACAATGTGGGGTGGGGAAAACATTCAGTACTTC.